The source of this T cell receptor beta chain is a study of beta chain features in type 1 diabetes. Expressed TCRB transcripts got sequenced, as all isolated RNA was reverse transcribed. Generated by immunoSEQ multiplex PCR, the TCRdb table keeps only in-frame clones and is missing some. The sample has 150,000 to 200,000 clones, roughly 9% seen once. Germline V CDR1 and CDR2: KGHSH, LQKENI. CDR3 length equals 13 residues. V was clipped by 6 bases and J by 5 bases, with 11 bases between them. Populations obtained by sorting all exceeded 98% purity. Input material: central memory CD4+ T cells from blood. The rearrangement links TRBV18 to TRBJ1-5; D perhaps matches TRBD1 (6 bases). The TCR comes from a young woman in good health. CDR3 coding DNA: TGTGCCAGCTCGTCTGGACAGTATCAGCCCCAGCATTTT. Its translation: CASSSGQYQPQHF.